The source of this T cell receptor (beta chain) is a study of shared clonotypes between healthy human individuals. Trimming took 0 bases from V and 4 from J, leaving 10 bases between them. Germline loops: CDR1 LGHNA, CDR2 YSLEER. This CDR3 has 15 residues. The assay was immunoSEQ multiplex PCR, and TCRdb's table has in-frame clones only and misses some. The sample has about 2.4 million clones, 80% to 95% seen once. The clonotype was recovered from a man aged 18 to 35 in good health. Some clones in this sample may be carry-over from other donors' samples. The rearrangement joins TRBV4-3 to TRBJ1-5; D unresolved. Sequenced material: naive CD4+ T cells from PBMCs. Subset specified: CD45RA+ positively selected. The CDR3 protein is CASSQEVRGNQPQHF. CDR3 coding DNA: TGCGCCAGCAGCCAAGAAGTGCGGGGTAATCAGCCCCAGCATTTT.